One sample yielded the 15 T cell receptor beta chains listed below, sequenced in a study of T cell responses to AZD1222 COVID-19 vaccine (dated by TCRdb to about 2021). Libraries were prepared through the immunoSEQ multiplex PCR assay. Here the immuneACCESS table is served through TCRdb, limited to in-frame sequences with V and J called. Missing clones are a known gap in these copies; in checked studies unresolved V genes cover under half, and the rest lacks a known reason. This sample lists approximately 170,000 clones; around 90% were detected once. The top ten clonotypes cover around 10% of the sample. This specimen's time point label, per the study, means: about 28 days (+/-7) after the second vaccine dose. The sample was peripheral blood, taken 28 days after the second AZD1222 dose. Receptors were obtained from an adult who received the AZD1222 COVID-19 vaccine.

This chain links TRBV29-1 with TRBJ1-1; TRBD1 aligns across 7 bases. V lost 0 bases and J lost 0; bases outside the gene matches: 7. The CDR3 consists of 16 residues. The germline CDR1 and CDR2 sequences are SQVTM and ANQGSEA. CDR3 residues: CSVEDGRGGLNTEAFF. DNA for the CDR3: TGCAGCGTTGAAGATGGGAGAGGGGGCCTGAACACTGAAGCTTTCTTT.

The chain carries TRBV5-1 and TRBJ2-7; D might be TRBD1 (6 bases). The CDR3 has 13 residues. V was cut by 2 bases and J by 6 bases, with 12 bases left in between. CDR1 and CDR2 (germline): SGHRS, YFSETQ. The CDR3 nucleotides are TGCGCCAGCAGCTTATACAGGGAAGGCGAGCAGTACTTC. It encodes CASSLYREGEQYF.

This chain uses TRBV28 with TRBJ1-2, with D unresolved. Germline lookup yields CDR1 MDHEN and CDR2 SYDVKM. The V and J ends lost 7 bases and 2 bases respectively, with 17 bases between them. This CDR3 contains 15 residues. The CDR3 region is CASNFSPTANYGYTF. CDR3 DNA sequence: TGTGCCAGCAATTTCTCCCCCACAGCGAACTATGGCTACACCTTC.

The rearrangement joins TRBV15 to TRBJ2-1; 13 bases match TRBD2. Germline V CDR1 and CDR2: LNHNV, YYDKDF (reference sequence). CDR3 length: 17 amino acids. Losses at the gene ends were 0 bases for V and 5 bases for J; bases not matched to a gene: 4. The CDR3 here is CATSRDRGLAGNNEQFF. The CDR3 DNA follows: TGTGCCACCAGCAGAGATCGGGGACTAGCGGGAAACAATGAGCAGTTCTTC.

The chain combines TRBV30 with TRBJ2-5; no definite D call. This CDR3 is 11 amino acids long. Trimming pared 0 bases from V and 4 bases from J, leaving 3 bases between. Germline V lookup: CDR1 GTSNPN, CDR2 SVGIG (reference sequence). The CDR3 spells CAWSVAETQYF. The CDR3 DNA follows: TGTGCCTGGAGTGTTGCAGAGACCCAGTACTTC.

This chain uses TRBV6-2 or TRBV6-3 with TRBJ1-5, with a weak D call TRBD1 (5 bases). The CDR3 is 14 amino acids. Between the trimmed V and J ends, which lost 6 bases and 7 bases, there was a span of 16 bases. The germline V gene has CDR1 MNHEY and CDR2 SVGEGT. The CDR3 nucleotides are TGTGCCAGCAGCCCTCGACAGTCTGAACAGCCCCAGCATTTT. Its translation: CASSPRQSEQPQHF.

The chain joins TRBV2 to TRBJ1-1; D is unclear. Germline-derived CDR1 and CDR2 are SNHLY and FYNNEI. V was cut by 2 bases and J by 4 bases, with 8 bases left in between. The length of the CDR3 is 13 residues. The CDR3 DNA sequence: TGTGCCAGCAGTGAAAGGGTGAGCACTGAAGCTTTCTTT. This encodes CASSERVSTEAFF.

The chain carries TRBV12-3 or TRBV12-4 and TRBJ2-1; 7 bases map to TRBD2. The CDR3 is 13 amino acids. J gave up 9 bases and V 5 bases, and 7 bases lay outside the gene matches. The CDR3 nucleotides are TGTGCCAGCAGTGAGACTAGCCTCGGTGAGCAGTTCTTC. Encoded protein: CASSETSLGEQFF.

This clone has only one observation. The V gene is TRBV6-2 or TRBV6-3, the J gene TRBJ2-7; 8 bases agree with TRBD2. V was pared by 6 bases and J by 0 bases, with 7 bases of the junction left unmatched. The CDR3 sequence is 15 residues long. CDR1 and CDR2 from the germline V gene are MNHEY and SVGEGT. CDR3 in DNA: TGTGCCAGCAGCTTACCGGGACTAGGCTCCTACGAGCAGTACTTC. Translated: CASSLPGLGSYEQYF.

The chain links TRBV7-2 to TRBJ2-4; D is possibly TRBD1 or TRBD2 (5 bases each). Trimming pared 8 bases from V and 0 bases from J, leaving 8 bases between. This CDR3 comprises 13 residues. CDR1 is SGHTA, CDR2 FQGNSA, per germline. CDR3 residues: CASAGGAKNIQYF. As DNA, the CDR3 is TGTGCCAGCGCTGGGGGAGCCAAAAACATTCAGTACTTC.

This clone was recorded only once. The rearrangement links TRBV7-9 to TRBJ2-7; no clear D gene. In germline, CDR1 is SEHNR, CDR2 FQNEAQ (reference sequence). The germline V and J ends were trimmed by 0 bases and 7 bases, with 10 bases remaining between them. This CDR3 has 13 residues. CDR3 nucleotides: TGTGCCAGCAGCTTAGCCTCATGGGGAGAGCAGTACTTC. Residues: CASSLASWGEQYF. The complete variable domain, with remaining parts taken from reference TRBV7-9 and TRBJ2-7, reads DTGVSQNPRHKITKRGQNVTFRCDPISEHNRLYWYRQTLGQGPEFLTYFQNEAQLEKSRLLSDRFSAERPKGSFSTLEIQRTEQGDSAMYLCASSLASWGEQYFGPGTRLTVT.

J is TRBJ1-1 and V is TRBV3-1 (or the pseudogene TRBV3-2), with D tentatively TRBD1 (6 bases). The CDR3 is 15 amino acids. V lost 1 base and J 7 bases, leaving 16 bases between the germline ends. Germline assignment: CDR1 LGHDT and CDR2 YNNKEL (reference sequence). The CDR3 region has the DNA TGTGCCAGCAGCCAAGGAATCGGGGGGGCCGTTGAAGCTTTCTTT. It yields the protein CASSQGIGGAVEAFF.

The V gene is TRBV19, the J gene TRBJ2-3, with 8 bases that match TRBD1. CDR1 is LNHDA, CDR2 SQIVND, per germline (reference sequence). This CDR3 region has 14 residues. V lost 6 bases to trimming and J lost 1 base; unmatched junction nucleotides: 3. This CDR3 reads CASREQGGTDTQYF. The CDR3 nucleotides are TGTGCCAGTAGGGAACAGGGGGGCACAGATACGCAGTATTTT. The full variable domain, in which reference TRBV19 and TRBJ2-3 provide the parts outside the CDR3, is DGGITQSPKYLFRKEGQNVTLSCEQNLNHDAMYWYRQDPGQGLRLIYYSQIVNDFQKGDIAEGYSVSREKKESFPLTVTSAQKNPTAFYLCASREQGGTDTQYFGPGTRLTVL.

The count of this clone is one. The rearrangement joins TRBV19 to TRBJ1-2; possibly TRBD1 for D (5 bases). The CDR3 spans 14 residues. Trimming stripped 2 bases from V and 8 bases from J, with 15 bases between. Germline V CDR1 and CDR2: LNHDA, SQIVND (reference sequence). CDR3 nucleotide sequence: TGTGCCAGTAGTATACCAGGGACCTCGAGGGGCTACACCTTC. This translates into CASSIPGTSRGYTF.

The chain joins TRBV19 to TRBJ1-2; D is perhaps TRBD1 (5 bases). V was trimmed by 9 bases and J by 4 bases, leaving 15 bases between them. The CDR3 loop spans 13 amino acids. Germline CDR1 is LNHDA and CDR2 is SQIVND (reference sequence). CDR3 bases: TGTGCCAGCCGGGGCGGGACCCCCTATGGCTACACCTTC. It yields the protein CASRGGTPYGYTF. The whole variable domain, filled in from reference TRBV19 and TRBJ1-2, reads DGGITQSPKYLFRKEGQNVTLSCEQNLNHDAMYWYRQDPGQGLRLIYYSQIVNDFQKGDIAEGYSVSREKKESFPLTVTSAQKNPTAFYLCASRGGTPYGYTFGSGTRLTVV.